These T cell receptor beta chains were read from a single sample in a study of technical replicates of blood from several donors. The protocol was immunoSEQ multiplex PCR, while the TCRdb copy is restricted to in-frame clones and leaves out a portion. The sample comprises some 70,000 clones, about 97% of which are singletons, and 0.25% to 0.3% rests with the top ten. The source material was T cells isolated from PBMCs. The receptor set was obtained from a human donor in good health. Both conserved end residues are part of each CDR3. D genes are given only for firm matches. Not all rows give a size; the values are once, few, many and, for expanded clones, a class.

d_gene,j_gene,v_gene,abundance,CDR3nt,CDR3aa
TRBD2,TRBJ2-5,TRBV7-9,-,TGTGCCAGCAGCTTAGTCTGGTCTAGCGGGAGGGCCAGAGAGACCCAGTACTTC,CASSLVWSSGRARETQYF
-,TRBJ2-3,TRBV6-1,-,TGTGCCAGCAGTGAAATCATGGCGGGACGTGATACGCAGTATTTT,CASSEIMAGRDTQYF
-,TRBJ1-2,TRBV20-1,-,TGCAGTGCTGATGACAGCTATGGCTACACCTTC,CSADDSYGYTF
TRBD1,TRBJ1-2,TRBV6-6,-,TGTGCCAGCAGTTACTACCCAGGGGGCTATGGCTACACCTTC,CASSYYPGGYGYTF
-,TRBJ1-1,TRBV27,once,TGTGCCAGCGGGGGACATGAAGCTTTCTTT,CASGGHEAFF
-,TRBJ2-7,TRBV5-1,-,TGCGCCAGCAGCTCCTGGACAGAAAGCTCCTACGAGCAGTACTTC,CASSSWTESSYEQYF
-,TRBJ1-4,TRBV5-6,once,TGTGCCAGCAACATGGGACTATTCCCGGCCAGAAATGAAAAACTGTTTTTT,CASNMGLFPARNEKLFF
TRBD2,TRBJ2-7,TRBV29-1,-,TGCAGCGCCCGGACTAGCGGGAGTTCCCCCCCCGAGCAGTACTTC,CSARTSGSSPPEQYF
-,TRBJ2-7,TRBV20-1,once,TGCAGTGCTAGCCTCCACTCCGAGCAGTACTTC,CSASLHSEQYF
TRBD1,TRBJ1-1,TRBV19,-,TGTGCCAGTAGTATCATGGGACAGTTGAACACTGAAGCTTTCTTT,CASSIMGQLNTEAFF
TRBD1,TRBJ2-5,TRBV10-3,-,TGTGCCACCCTCGGGGGACAGGAGATACAGGAGACCCAGTACTTC,CATLGGQEIQETQYF
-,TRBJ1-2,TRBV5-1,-,TGCGCCAGCAGCTTCGGGGGGGATAACTATGGCTACACCTTC,CASSFGGDNYGYTF
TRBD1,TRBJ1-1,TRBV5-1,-,TGCGCCAGCACCTCGACAGGGTACACTGAAGCTTTCTTT,CASTSTGYTEAFF
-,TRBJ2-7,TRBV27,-,TGTGCCAGCAGTTTGGGGCGGAGTGGTTACGAGCAGTACTTC,CASSLGRSGYEQYF
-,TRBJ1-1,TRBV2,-,TGTGCCAGCAGTGAGGGCCCCTACACTGAAGCTTTCTTT,CASSEGPYTEAFF
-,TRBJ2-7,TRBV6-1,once,TGTGCCAGCAGTGAAGCAGACTCAGGAGGCGCCTACGAGCAGTACTTC,CASSEADSGGAYEQYF
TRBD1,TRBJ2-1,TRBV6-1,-,TGTGCCAGCAGTGAATTGACAGGGGTTTACAATGAGCAGTTCTTC,CASSELTGVYNEQFF
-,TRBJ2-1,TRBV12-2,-,TGTGCAAGTCGCTTTATGACTCCTACCGTCTCCTACAATGAGCAGTTCTTC,CASRFMTPTVSYNEQFF
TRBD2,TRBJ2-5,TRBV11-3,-,TGTGCCAGCAGCTTAGGACTAGCGTCACAAGAGACCCAGTACTTC,CASSLGLASQETQYF
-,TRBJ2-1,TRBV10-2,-,TGCGCCAGCAGCTCGGAAGAGGATGAGCAGTTCTTC,CASSSEEDEQFF
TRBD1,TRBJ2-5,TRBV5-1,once,TGCGCCAGCAGCTCTACAGGGGGTCATGAGACCCAGTACTTC,CASSSTGGHETQYF
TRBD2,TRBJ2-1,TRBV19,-,TGTGCCAGTAGAGGACCTAGCGGGATCCATTCCCGAGAGGAGCAGTTCTTC,CASRGPSGIHSREEQFF
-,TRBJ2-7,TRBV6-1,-,TGTGCCAGCAGTGAAAGAGGGGAGCAGTACTTC,CASSERGEQYF
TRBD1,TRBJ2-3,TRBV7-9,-,TGTGCCAGCAGCCTGCGGGACAGGAGCTCAGATACGCAGTATTTT,CASSLRDRSSDTQYF
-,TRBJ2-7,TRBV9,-,TGTGCCAGCAGCGTAGACCAGGCTTACGAGCAGTACTTC,CASSVDQAYEQYF
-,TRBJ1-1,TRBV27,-,TGTGCCAGCTCCCTCTACCGGGCAGGGGCCACTGAAGCTTTCTTT,CASSLYRAGATEAFF
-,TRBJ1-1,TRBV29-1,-,TGCAGAGCCTTGACAGTGACTGAAGCTTTCTTT,CRALTVTEAFF
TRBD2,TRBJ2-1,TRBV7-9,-,TGTGCCAGCAGCTTAGCCTCCGGGACTAGCGTCTACAATGAGCAGTTCTTC,CASSLASGTSVYNEQFF
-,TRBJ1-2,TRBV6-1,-,TGTGCCAGCGGTGGGGAGAACTATGGCTACACCTTC,CASGGENYGYTF
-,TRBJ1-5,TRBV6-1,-,TGTGCCAGCAGTGAATTAACAGGTTTTCCCCAGGGATGGAGTCAGCCCCAGCATTTT,CASSELTGFPQGWSQPQHF
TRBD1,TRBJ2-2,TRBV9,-,TGTGCCAGCAGCGTCCCTAGACAGGGGGCAGGAACCGGGGAGCTGTTTTTT,CASSVPRQGAGTGELFF
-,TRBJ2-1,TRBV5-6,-,TGTGCCAGCAGCTCATTGACTAGCTCCTACAATGAGCAGTTCTTC,CASSSLTSSYNEQFF
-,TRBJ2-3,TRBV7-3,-,TGTGCCAGCAGCGTGACGGGAAGAGATACAGATACGCAGTATTTT,CASSVTGRDTDTQYF
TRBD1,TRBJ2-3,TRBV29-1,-,TGCAGCGTTGACAGGGGGCGCATAGATACGCAGTATTTT,CSVDRGRIDTQYF
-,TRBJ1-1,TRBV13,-,TGTGCCAGCAGGGGGGGGAACACTGAAGCTTTCTTT,CASRGGNTEAFF
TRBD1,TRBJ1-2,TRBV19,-,TGTGCCAGCGGGACAGGCGCCATCTATGGCTACACCTTC,CASGTGAIYGYTF
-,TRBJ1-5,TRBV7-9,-,TGTGCCAGCAGCTTAGTAGCAGCTACTTTCAATCAGCCCCAGCATTTT,CASSLVAATFNQPQHF
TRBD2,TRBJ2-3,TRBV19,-,TGTGCCAGTAGTATGGGGAGGACTAGCGCAACCTCATCTAGCACAGATACGCAGTATTTT,CASSMGRTSATSSSTDTQYF
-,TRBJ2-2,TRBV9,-,TGTGCCAGCAGCGTACCGAAGCTCCCCGGGGAGCTGTTTTTT,CASSVPKLPGELFF
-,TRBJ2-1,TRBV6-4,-,TGTGCCAGCAGTACCCACAGGGCAGCCAGGGTGAATGAGCAGTTCTTC,CASSTHRAARVNEQFF
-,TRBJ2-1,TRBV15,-,TGTGCCACCAGCAGAACCCTAGGGTTCTTC,CATSRTLGFF
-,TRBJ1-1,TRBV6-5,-,TGTGCCAGCAGTTTCCGGGGGAGGGAAGCTTTCTTT,CASSFRGREAFF
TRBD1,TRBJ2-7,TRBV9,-,TGTGCCAGCAGCGCGGGACAGGCAAGGATGGAGCAGTACTTC,CASSAGQARMEQYF
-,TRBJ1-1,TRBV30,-,TGTGCCTGGAGTTGGGCAGGTGGAAGTGGGACTGAAGCTTTCTTT,CAWSWAGGSGTEAFF
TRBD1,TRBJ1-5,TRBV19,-,TGTGCCAGTACCAGACAGGGGATGATTGGCAATCAGCCCCAGCATTTT,CASTRQGMIGNQPQHF
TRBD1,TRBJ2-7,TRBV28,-,TGTGCCAGCAGGGGACAGGGCAGCTCCTACGAGCAGTACTTC,CASRGQGSSYEQYF
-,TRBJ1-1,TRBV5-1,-,TGCGCCAGCTCACCGACAGTCTCCAACACTGAAGCTTTCTTT,CASSPTVSNTEAFF
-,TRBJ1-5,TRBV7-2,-,TGTGCCAGCAGCTTCAATAGCAATCAGCCCCAGCATTTT,CASSFNSNQPQHF
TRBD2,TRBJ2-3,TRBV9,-,TGTGCCAGCAGCGGATCCAAAGCGGGACGCACAGATACGCAGTATTTT,CASSGSKAGRTDTQYF
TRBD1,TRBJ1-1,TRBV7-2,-,TGTGCCAGCAGATTGGACAGGGTGCATATCACTGAAGCTTTCTTT,CASRLDRVHITEAFF
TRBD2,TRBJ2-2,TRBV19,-,TGTGCCAGTAGTATAAAGGGGACTAGCACCGGGGAGCTGTTTTTT,CASSIKGTSTGELFF
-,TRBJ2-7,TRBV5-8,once,TGTGCCAGCAGCCGTCGACAGTCCTCCTACGAGCAGTACTTC,CASSRRQSSYEQYF
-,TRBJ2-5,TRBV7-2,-,TGTGCCAGCAGCTTAGACACATATTTAGCGGACCGGGGGGAGACCCAGTACTTC,CASSLDTYLADRGETQYF
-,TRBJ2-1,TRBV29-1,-,TGCAGCGTTGGACAGGACCCCTACAATGAGCAGTTCTTC,CSVGQDPYNEQFF
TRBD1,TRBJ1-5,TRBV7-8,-,TGTGCCAGCAGGGGGACAGGGCGGCAGCCCCAGCATTTT,CASRGTGRQPQHF
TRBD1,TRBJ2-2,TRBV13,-,TGTGCCAGCAGCTTAGATCGGACAGGGCTGTTTTTT,CASSLDRTGLFF
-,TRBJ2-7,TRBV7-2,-,TGTGCCAGCAGCGCGATGCCCTCTCGGGAGCAGTACTTC,CASSAMPSREQYF
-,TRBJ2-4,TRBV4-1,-,TGCGCCAGCAGCCAAGTAAACCGGGAGAGGGCCAAAAACATTCAGTACTTC,CASSQVNRERAKNIQYF
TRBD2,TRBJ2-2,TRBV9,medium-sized,TGTGCCAGCAGCGGACTAGCGGGAAACACCGGGGAGCTGTTTTTT,CASSGLAGNTGELFF
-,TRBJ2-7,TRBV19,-,TGTGCCAGTAGCCAGATGGACTCAACCTACGAGCAGTACTTC,CASSQMDSTYEQYF